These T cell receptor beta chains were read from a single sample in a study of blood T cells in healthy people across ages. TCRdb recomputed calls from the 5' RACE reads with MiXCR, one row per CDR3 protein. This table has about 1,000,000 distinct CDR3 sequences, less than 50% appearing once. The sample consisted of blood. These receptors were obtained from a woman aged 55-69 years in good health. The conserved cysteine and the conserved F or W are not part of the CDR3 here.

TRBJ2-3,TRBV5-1,ASSLGGWTARTDTQY
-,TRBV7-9,ASSFMDREVGEQY
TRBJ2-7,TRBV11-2,ASSLMSVASEQY
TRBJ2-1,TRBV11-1,ASSWVTEKNVQF
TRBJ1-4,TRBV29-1,SGAQGIGEKLF
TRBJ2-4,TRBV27,ASREHSKGSEQY
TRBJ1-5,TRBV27,ASSSSPLTGGGQPQH
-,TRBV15,ATSRELAGETQY
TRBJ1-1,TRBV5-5,ASSWGLDTEAF
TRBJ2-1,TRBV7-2,ASSLSVSGRELYSEQF
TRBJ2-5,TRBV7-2,ASSLQGAAQETQY
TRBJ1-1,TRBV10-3,AISESAQGARTEAF
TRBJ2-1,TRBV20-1,SARGAGRTEQF
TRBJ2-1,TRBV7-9,ASSLSLPPIHNEQF
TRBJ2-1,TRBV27,ASSLPWGRTGRGSEQF
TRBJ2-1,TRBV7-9,ASSLAGGGEQF
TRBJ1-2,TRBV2,ASRTATSNYGYT
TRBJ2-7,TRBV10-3,AISEYSGTYEQY
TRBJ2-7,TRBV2,ASSDPRARYEQY
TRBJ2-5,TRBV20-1,SARYRLDQETQY
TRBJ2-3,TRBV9,ASSVEGLAGVFDTQY
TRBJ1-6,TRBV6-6,ASTGAVYNSPLH
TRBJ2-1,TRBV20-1,SAPSGTGYNEQF
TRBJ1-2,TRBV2,ASSEARTGGYT
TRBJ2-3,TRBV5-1,ASSLGDIVTDTQY
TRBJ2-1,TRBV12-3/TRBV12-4,ASAPGRYEQF
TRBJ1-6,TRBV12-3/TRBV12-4,ASSHGTAGSPLH
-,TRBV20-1,SAGTTLSSSYEQY
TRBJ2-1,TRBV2,ASLATRDRRDHEQF
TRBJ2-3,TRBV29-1,SVVPTDTQY
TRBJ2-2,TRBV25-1,ASSVTGVTGELF
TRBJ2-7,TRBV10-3,AISDDRLASPYNEQY
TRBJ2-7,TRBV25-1,ASDDGYEQY
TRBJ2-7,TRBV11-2,ATRLGFGTKAYEQY
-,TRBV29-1,SVRTDRGYEQY
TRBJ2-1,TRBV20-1,SARPEGTGMLAGGYNEQF
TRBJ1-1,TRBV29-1,SVWGVNTEAF
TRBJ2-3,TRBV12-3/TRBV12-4,ASIVGQGIDTQY
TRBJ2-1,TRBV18,ASSPPGGWGEQF
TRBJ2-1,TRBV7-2,ASSLEAQF
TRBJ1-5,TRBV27,ASSSRMLNQPQH
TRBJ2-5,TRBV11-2,ASSVGDSRPQY
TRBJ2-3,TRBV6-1,ASSDGRGFSDTDTQY
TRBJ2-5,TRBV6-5,AGNGQGETQY
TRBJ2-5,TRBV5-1,ASSLEPSGSYNEQY